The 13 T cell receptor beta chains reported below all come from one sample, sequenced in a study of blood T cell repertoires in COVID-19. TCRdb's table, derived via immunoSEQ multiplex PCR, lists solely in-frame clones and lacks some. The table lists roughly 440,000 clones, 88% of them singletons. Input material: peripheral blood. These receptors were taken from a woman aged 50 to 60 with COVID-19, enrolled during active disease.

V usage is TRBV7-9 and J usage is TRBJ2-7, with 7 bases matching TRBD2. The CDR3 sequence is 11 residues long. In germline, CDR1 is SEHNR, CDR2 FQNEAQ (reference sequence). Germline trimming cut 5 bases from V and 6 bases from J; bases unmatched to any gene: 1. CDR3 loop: CASSRGGEQYF. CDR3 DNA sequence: TGTGCCAGCAGCCGCGGGGGCGAGCAGTACTTC.

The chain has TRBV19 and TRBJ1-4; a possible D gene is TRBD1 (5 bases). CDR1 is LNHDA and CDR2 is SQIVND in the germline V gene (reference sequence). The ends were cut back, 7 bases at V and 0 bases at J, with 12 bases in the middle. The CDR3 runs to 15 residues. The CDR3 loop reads CASKVGLATNEKLFF. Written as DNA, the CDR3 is TGTGCCAGTAAGGTGGGGCTAGCAACTAATGAAAAACTGTTTTTT. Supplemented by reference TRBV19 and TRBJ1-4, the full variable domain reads DGGITQSPKYLFRKEGQNVTLSCEQNLNHDAMYWYRQDPGQGLRLIYYSQIVNDFQKGDIAEGYSVSREKKESFPLTVTSAQKNPTAFYLCASKVGLATNEKLFFGSGTQLSVL.

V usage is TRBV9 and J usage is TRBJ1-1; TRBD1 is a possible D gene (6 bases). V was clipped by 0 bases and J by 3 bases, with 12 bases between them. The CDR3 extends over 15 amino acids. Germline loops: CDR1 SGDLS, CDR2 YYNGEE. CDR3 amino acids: CASSVEQGGDTEAFF. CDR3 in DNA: TGTGCCAGCAGCGTAGAACAGGGTGGGGACACTGAAGCTTTCTTT.

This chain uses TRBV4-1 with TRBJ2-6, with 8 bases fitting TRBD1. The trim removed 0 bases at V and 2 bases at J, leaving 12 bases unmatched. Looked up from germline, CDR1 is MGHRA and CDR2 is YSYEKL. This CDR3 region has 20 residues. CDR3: CASSQDRGTGPATGANVLTF. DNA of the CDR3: TGCGCCAGCAGCCAAGATAGGGGGACAGGCCCGGCTACTGGGGCCAACGTCCTGACTTTC.

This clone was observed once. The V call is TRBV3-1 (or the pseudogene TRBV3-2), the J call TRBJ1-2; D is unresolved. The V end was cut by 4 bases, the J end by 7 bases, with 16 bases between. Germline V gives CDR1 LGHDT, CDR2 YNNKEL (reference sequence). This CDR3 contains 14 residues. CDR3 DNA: TGTGCCAGCAGCCCCCTCGCCCAGTACAGTGGCTACACCTTC. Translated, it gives CASSPLAQYSGYTF.

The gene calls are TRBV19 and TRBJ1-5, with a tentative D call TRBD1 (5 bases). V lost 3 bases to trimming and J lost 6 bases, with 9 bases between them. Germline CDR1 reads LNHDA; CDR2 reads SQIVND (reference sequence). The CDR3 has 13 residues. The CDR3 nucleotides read TGTGCCAGTAGTATCCAGGGCTCTCAGCCCCAGCATTTT. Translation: CASSIQGSQPQHF.

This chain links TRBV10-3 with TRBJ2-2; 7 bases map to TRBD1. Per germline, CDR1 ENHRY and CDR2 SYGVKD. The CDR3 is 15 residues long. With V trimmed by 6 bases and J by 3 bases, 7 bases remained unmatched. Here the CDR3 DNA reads TGTGCCATCAGGAATCCCGGGACAGACACCGGGGAGCTGTTTTTT. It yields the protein CAIRNPGTDTGELFF.

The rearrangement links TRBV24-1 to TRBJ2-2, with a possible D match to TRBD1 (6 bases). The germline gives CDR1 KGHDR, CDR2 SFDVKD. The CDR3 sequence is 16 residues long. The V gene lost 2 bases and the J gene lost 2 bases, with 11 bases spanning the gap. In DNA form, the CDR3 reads TGTGCCACCAGTGATTGGGGCAGGGGAAACACCGGGGAGCTGTTTTTT. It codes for CATSDWGRGNTGELFF.

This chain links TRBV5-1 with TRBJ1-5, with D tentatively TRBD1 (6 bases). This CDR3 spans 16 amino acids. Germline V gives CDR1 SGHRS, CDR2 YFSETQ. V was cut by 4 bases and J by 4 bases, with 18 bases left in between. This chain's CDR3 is CASSLGGQALNQPQHF. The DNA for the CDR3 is TGCGCCAGCAGCCTGGGGGGCCAAGCTCTAAATCAGCCCCAGCATTTT.

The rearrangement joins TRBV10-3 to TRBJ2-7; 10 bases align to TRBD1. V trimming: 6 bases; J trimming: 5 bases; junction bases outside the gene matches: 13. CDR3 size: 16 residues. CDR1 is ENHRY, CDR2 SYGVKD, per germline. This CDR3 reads CAISDQAGQGKHEQYF. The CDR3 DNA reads TGTGCCATCAGCGATCAGGCGGGACAGGGGAAACACGAGCAGTACTTC.

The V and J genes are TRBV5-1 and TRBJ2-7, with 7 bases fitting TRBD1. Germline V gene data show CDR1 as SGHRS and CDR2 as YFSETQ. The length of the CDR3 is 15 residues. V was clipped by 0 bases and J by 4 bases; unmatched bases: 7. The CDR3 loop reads CASSLVTGSGYEQYF. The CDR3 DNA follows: TGCGCCAGCAGCTTGGTGACAGGGAGTGGGTACGAGCAGTACTTC.

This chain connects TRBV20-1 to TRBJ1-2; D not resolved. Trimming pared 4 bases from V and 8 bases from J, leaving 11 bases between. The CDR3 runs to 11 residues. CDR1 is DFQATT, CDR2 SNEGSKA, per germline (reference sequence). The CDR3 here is CSANRRGGYTF. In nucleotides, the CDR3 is TGCAGTGCTAATCGTCGGGGAGGCTACACCTTC.

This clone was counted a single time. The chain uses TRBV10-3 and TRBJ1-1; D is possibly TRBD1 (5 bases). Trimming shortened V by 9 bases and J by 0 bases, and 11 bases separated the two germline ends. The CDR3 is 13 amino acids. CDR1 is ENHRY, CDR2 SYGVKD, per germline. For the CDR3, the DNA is TGTGCCATGGCTGGGGGGTTGAACACTGAAGCTTTCTTT. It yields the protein CAMAGGLNTEAFF.